These 14 T cell receptor beta chains originate from one sample sequenced in a study of blood T cell repertoires in COVID-19. Produced via immunoSEQ multiplex PCR; TCRdb's table is partial and in-frame only. This table has 100,000 to 150,000 clones, roughly 88% appearing once. Sequencing was done on a sample of peripheral blood. The source is a man aged 50 to 59 with acute or convalescent COVID-19.

The genes are TRBV3-1 (or the pseudogene TRBV3-2) and TRBJ2-4; no reliable D call. The CDR3 spans 13 residues. Trimming took off 4 bases at V and 1 base at J, with 5 bases between the two ends. CDR1 and CDR2 from the germline V gene are LGHDT and YNNKEL (reference sequence). The CDR3 nucleotides are TGTGCCAGCAGCCCGTCGGCCAAAAACATTCAGTACTTC. Residues: CASSPSAKNIQYF.

The CDR3, as DNA: TGCGCCAGCAGCTTTCAGGAGAACACTGAAGCTTTCTTT. Its protein product is CASSFQENTEAFF. This rearrangement joins TRBV5-1 to TRBJ1-1; D unresolved. Germline CDR1 and CDR2: SGHRS and YFSETQ. The germline V and J ends were trimmed by 2 bases and 1 base, with 6 bases remaining between them. The CDR3 is 13 residues long.

V gene TRBV3-1 (or the pseudogene TRBV3-2) combines with J gene TRBJ2-1, with a tentative D call TRBD2 (6 bases). The CDR3 runs to 18 residues. The V end lost 3 bases, the J end lost 5 bases, and 23 bases lay between the germline ends. The germline V gene has CDR1 LGHDT and CDR2 YNNKEL (reference sequence). CDR3 sequence: CASSHSPLGGLENNEQFF. DNA of the CDR3: TGTGCCAGCAGCCATTCCCCACTGGGGGGACTGGAGAACAATGAGCAGTTCTTC.

The rearrangement joins TRBV24-1 to TRBJ1-5; no reliable D call. This CDR3 comprises 13 residues. V was pared by 5 bases and J by 9 bases, with 13 bases between. The germline CDR1 and CDR2 sequences are KGHDR and SFDVKD. The CDR3 nucleotides read TGTGCCACCAGTGGAGGCACGGCGGGGCCCCAGCATTTT. Its protein is CATSGGTAGPQHF.

This clone occurred many times. The V call is TRBV4-3, the J call TRBJ2-1; the D gene is possibly TRBD2 (6 bases). This CDR3 contains 16 residues. The V gene's germline CDR1 is LGHNA and CDR2 YSLEER. Deletions cut 0 bases from V and 1 base from J, with 10 bases between. In nucleotides, the CDR3 is TGCGCCAGCAGCCAAGATCTAGCGAGTTCCTACAATGAGCAGTTCTTC. The encoded protein is CASSQDLASSYNEQFF.

The chain employs TRBV29-1 and TRBJ2-7; no clear D gene. The ends were cut back, 0 bases at V and 4 bases at J, with 7 bases in the middle. Per germline, CDR1 SQVTM and CDR2 ANQGSEA. This CDR3 region has 12 residues. The CDR3: CSVEDTGYEQYF. CDR3 nucleotides: TGCAGCGTTGAAGATACGGGTTACGAGCAGTACTTC.

V usage is TRBV29-1 and J usage is TRBJ1-5; D possibly corresponds to TRBD1 (6 bases). The CDR3 length is 17 residues. Deletions cut 7 bases from V and 4 bases from J, with 26 bases between. Germline loops: CDR1 SQVTM, CDR2 ANQGSEA. CDR3 bases: TGCAGCGCCCTCCTTGGGTCCGGGGGCGGGGGTAATCAGCCCCAGCATTTT. Residues: CSALLGSGGGGNQPQHF. The whole variable domain, remainder taken from reference TRBV29-1 and TRBJ1-5, is SAVISQKPSRDICQRGTSLTIQCQVDSQVTMMFWYRQQPGQSLTLIATANQGSEATYESGFVIDKFPISRPNLTFSTLTVSNMSPEDSSIYLCSALLGSGGGGNQPQHFGDGTRLSIL.

Here the CDR3 DNA reads TGTGCCATCAGTGATTCAGGGGGCAATCAGCCCCAGCATTTT. Translating gives CAISDSGGNQPQHF. V usage is TRBV10-3 and J usage is TRBJ1-5; D may be TRBD1 (6 bases). There are 14 residues in the CDR3. Germline CDR1 is ENHRY and CDR2 is SYGVKD. Trimming removed 3 bases from V and 2 bases from J, with 8 bases in between.

The chain employs TRBV15 and TRBJ1-2; D is unresolved. V gave up 1 base and J gave up 7 bases, with 13 bases separating them. The CDR3 totals 14 residues. Looked up from germline, CDR1 is LNHNV and CDR2 is YYDKDF (reference sequence). DNA for the CDR3: TGTGCCACCAGCAGAGGTCACAGCTCAAGTGGCTACACCTTC. Residues: CATSRGHSSSGYTF.

This clone has a single count. The gene calls are TRBV27 and TRBJ2-3; 8 nucleotides agree with TRBD1. This CDR3 region has 14 residues. CDR1 is MNHEY and CDR2 is SMNVEV in the germline V gene (reference sequence). Trimming cost V 3 bases and J 9 bases; bases outside gene matches: 8. The CDR3 DNA follows: TGTGCCAGCAGTTTCGGGACAGGAGGAGGGACGCAGTATTTT. Its translation is CASSFGTGGGTQYF.

The chain uses TRBV21-1 and TRBJ1-5; the table's TRBD1 call for D was not verified on the DNA. TRBV21-1 is described as a pseudogene. The CDR3 has 17 residues. The CDR3 bases are TGTGCCAGCAGCAAATCTAGACAGGGGGCTCGAAATCAGCCCCAGCATTTT. This encodes CASSKSRQGARNQPQHF.

V gene TRBV6-6 combines with J gene TRBJ1-6; TRBD1 is a possible D gene (5 bases). Trimming removed 6 bases from V and 9 bases from J, with 15 bases in between. This CDR3 is built from 14 residues. Germline V gives CDR1 MNHNY, CDR2 SVGAGI (reference sequence). CDR3 DNA: TGTGCCAGCAGACCCCGCAGGGATGGTTCACCCCTCCACTTT. This translates into CASRPRRDGSPLHF.

The chain recombines TRBV3-1 (or the pseudogene TRBV3-2) with TRBJ2-2; unclear D gene. Looked up from germline, CDR1 is LGHDT and CDR2 is YNNKEL (reference sequence). The CDR3 extends over 16 amino acids. Trimming removed 3 bases from V and 0 bases from J, with 11 bases in between. The CDR3 is CASSQMELANTGELFF. DNA for the CDR3: TGTGCCAGCAGCCAGATGGAGCTAGCGAACACCGGGGAGCTGTTTTTT.

The CDR3: CASSTSGRSTDTQYF. The CDR3 DNA sequence: TGTGCCAGTAGTACTAGCGGGCGAAGCACAGATACGCAGTATTTT. The chain is built from TRBV19 and TRBJ2-3; 8 nucleotides agree with TRBD2. The CDR3 has 15 residues. V was clipped by 4 bases and J by 0 bases; unmatched bases: 3. Germline values: CDR1 LNHDA, CDR2 SQIVND (reference sequence).